One TCR beta chain is described in this entry. Its specificity is not known. This entry is derived from a study of T cells in Graves' hyperthyroidism and ophthalmopathy. The study, taken as a whole, reports: The majority of expanded thyroid clonotypes above 0.001 also appeared in blood.

Per germline, CDR1 SGDLS and CDR2 YYNGEE. The length of the CDR3 is 12 residues. V gave up 6 bases and J gave up 2 bases, with 9 bases separating them. Stability of Graves' hyperthyroidism was defined as absent ophthalmopathy progression within 18 months. With a duration under 2 months, the hyperthyroidism was newly diagnosed in patients aged 18 to 65. Researchers amplified the TCR beta CDR3 regions from RNA transcripts. First-round RT-PCR targeting the TCR CDR3 was performed with the HTBI primer set. A single record per CDR3 protein comes from TCRdb applying MiXCR to the multiplex PCR reads. The sample consists of around 340,000 distinct CDR3 sequences, around 13% of them appearing once.

The J gene is TRBJ2-7, the V gene TRBV9, with D maybe TRBD1 (6 bases). The source of this sequence is a woman in her twenties or thirties with Graves' hyperthyroidism. Sequencing was done on a sample of blood. The CDR3: CASNGQTYEQYF. CDR3 bases: TGTGCCAGCAATGGACAGACCTACGAGCAGTACTTC.